This T cell receptor (beta chain) was identified during a study of identical twins. Points from the study as a whole: Twin-shared out-of-frame alpha sequences showed excess low generation probability. Interpretation of the results relied on cross-sectional statistical analysis and not on following the same donors. Models, which agreed with sharing between unrelated individuals, nonetheless underestimated the out-of-frame TCR alpha sharing seen in monozygotic twins.

The germline V gene has CDR1 MDHEN and CDR2 SYDVKM. The V end lost 6 bases, the J end lost 0 bases, and 18 bases lay between the germline ends. This CDR3 has 17 residues. Addition of a universal primer site occurred through template switching, and cDNA carried unique molecular identifiers. Using its own MiXCR run on the 5' RACE reads, TCRdb lists one record per CDR3 protein. The data show around 220,000 distinct CDR3 sequences, with approximately 10% seen just once and less than 12% held by the top ten. In its sample, this clonotype was seen many times. Its specificity is not known. The source of this sequence is a man aged 50-59 years in good health. The source material was memory T cells sorted from blood. This chain links TRBV28 with TRBJ1-5; D ambiguous. CDR3 in amino acids: CASSPIKWAPSNQPQHF. Here the CDR3 DNA reads TGTGCCAGCAGCCCCATAAAGTGGGCTCCTAGCAATCAGCCCCAGCATTTT.